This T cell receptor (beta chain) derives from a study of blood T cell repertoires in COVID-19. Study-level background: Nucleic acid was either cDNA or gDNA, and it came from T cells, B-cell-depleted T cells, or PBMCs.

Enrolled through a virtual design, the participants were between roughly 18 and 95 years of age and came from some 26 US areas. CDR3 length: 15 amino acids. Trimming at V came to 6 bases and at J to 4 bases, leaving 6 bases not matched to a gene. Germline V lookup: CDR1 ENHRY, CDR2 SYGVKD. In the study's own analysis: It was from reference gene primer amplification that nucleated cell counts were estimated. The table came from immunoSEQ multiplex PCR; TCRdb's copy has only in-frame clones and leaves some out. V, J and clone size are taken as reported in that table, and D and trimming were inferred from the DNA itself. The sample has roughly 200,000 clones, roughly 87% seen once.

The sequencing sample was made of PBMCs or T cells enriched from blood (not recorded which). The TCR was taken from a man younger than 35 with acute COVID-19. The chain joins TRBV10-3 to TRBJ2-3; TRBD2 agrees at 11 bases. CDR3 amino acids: CAISLAGGVSDTQYF. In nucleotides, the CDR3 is TGTGCCATCAGCTTAGCGGGAGGGGTCTCAGATACGCAGTATTTT.